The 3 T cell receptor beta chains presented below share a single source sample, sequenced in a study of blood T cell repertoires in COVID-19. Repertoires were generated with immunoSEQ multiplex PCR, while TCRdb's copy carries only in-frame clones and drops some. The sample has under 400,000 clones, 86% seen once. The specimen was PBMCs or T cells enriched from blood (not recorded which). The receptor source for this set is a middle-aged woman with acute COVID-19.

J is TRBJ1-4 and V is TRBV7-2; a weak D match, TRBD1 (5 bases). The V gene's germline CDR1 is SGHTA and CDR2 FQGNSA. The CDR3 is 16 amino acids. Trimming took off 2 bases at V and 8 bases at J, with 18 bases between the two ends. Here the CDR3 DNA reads TGTGCCAGCAGCTTATTTGGGGGGGTAGTTGACGAAAAACTGTTTTTT. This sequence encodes CASSLFGGVVDEKLFF.

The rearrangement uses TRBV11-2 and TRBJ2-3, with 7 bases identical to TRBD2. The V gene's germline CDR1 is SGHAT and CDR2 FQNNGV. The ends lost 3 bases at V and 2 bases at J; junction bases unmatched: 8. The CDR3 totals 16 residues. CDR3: CASSLSQAGNTDTQYF. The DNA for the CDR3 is TGTGCCAGCAGCTTGTCACAAGCGGGAAACACAGATACGCAGTATTTT.

CDR3 protein: CASKVYRAGQPQHF. The CDR3 bases are TGTGCCAGCAAGGTCTACAGGGCCGGGCAGCCCCAGCATTTT. The chain employs TRBV6-5 and TRBJ1-5, with D possibly TRBD1 on 6 matching bases. Trimming removed 7 bases from V and 7 bases from J, with 17 bases in between. CDR1 MNHEY and CDR2 SVGAGI come from the germline V gene. The CDR3 spans 14 residues.